This T cell receptor beta chain was documented in a study of T cells after yellow fever vaccination. TCRdb re-called the 5' RACE reads with MiXCR, one entry per CDR3 protein. The sample consists of over 150,000 distinct CDR3 sequences, about 7% of them appearing once. Ten or more counts support this clonotype. The CDR3 runs to 16 residues. Germline CDR1 and CDR2: SGDLS and YYNGEE. V was pared by 0 bases and J by 2 bases, with 4 bases of the junction left unmatched. The sequence was obtained from a young man who received the YFV17D yellow fever vaccine. V is TRBV9 and J is TRBJ2-2, with 7 bases that match TRBD2. The sequences come from CD4+ T cells sorted from PBMCs, collected 4 to 6 days after the first yellow fever vaccination. The CDR3 nucleotides read TGTGCCAGCAGCGTAGACCCAGCGGGAAACACCGGGGAGCTGTTTTTT. As protein: CASSVDPAGNTGELFF. Full variable domain (outside the CDR3, taken from reference TRBV9 and TRBJ2-2): DSGVTQTPKHLITATGQRVTLRCSPRSGDLSVYWYQQSLDQGLQFLIQYYNGEERAKGNILERFSAQQFPDLHSELNLSSLELGDSALYFCASSVDPAGNTGELFFGEGSRLTVL.